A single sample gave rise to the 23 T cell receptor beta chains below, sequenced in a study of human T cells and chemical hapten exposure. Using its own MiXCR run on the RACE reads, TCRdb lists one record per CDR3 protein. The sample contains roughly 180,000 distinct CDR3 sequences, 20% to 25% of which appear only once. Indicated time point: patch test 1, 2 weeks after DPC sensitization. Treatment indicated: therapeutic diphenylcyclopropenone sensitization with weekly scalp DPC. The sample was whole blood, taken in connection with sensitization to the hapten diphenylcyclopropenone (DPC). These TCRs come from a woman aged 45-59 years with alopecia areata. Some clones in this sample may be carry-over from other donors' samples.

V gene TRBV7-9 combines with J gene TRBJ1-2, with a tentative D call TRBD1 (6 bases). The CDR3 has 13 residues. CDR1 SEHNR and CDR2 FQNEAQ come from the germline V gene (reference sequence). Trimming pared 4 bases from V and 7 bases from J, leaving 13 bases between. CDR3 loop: CASSSPTGGGYTF. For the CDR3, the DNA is TGTGCCAGCAGCTCGCCGACAGGCGGTGGCTACACCTTC. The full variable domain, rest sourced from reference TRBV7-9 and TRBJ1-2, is DTGVSQNPRHKITKRGQNVTFRCDPISEHNRLYWYRQTLGQGPEFLTYFQNEAQLEKSRLLSDRFSAERPKGSFSTLEIQRTEQGDSAMYLCASSSPTGGGYTFGSGTRLTVV.

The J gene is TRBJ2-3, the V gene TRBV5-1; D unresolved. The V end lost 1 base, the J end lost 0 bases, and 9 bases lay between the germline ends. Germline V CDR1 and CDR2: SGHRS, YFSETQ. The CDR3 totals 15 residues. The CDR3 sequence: CASSLRLGSTDTQYF. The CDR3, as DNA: TGCGCCAGCAGCTTGAGACTGGGGAGCACAGATACGCAGTATTTT.

The CDR3 DNA sequence: TGCAGTGCTAGGGCGGGGGGCGGTACTTCTAACACTGAAGCTTTCTTT. Its protein is CSARAGGGTSNTEAFF. V and J are TRBV20-1 and TRBJ1-1; D perhaps matches TRBD1 (6 bases). The germline gives CDR1 DFQATT, CDR2 SNEGSKA (reference sequence). With 3 bases removed from V and 2 bases from J, the gap between germline ends came to 19 bases. The CDR3 totals 16 residues.

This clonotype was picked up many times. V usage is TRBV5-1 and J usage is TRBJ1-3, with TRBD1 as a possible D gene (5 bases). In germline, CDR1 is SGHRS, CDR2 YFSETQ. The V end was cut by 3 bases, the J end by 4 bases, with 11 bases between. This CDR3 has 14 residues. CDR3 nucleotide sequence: TGCGCCAGCAGCTCCCGGGACCCAGGAAACACCATATATTTT. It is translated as CASSSRDPGNTIYF.

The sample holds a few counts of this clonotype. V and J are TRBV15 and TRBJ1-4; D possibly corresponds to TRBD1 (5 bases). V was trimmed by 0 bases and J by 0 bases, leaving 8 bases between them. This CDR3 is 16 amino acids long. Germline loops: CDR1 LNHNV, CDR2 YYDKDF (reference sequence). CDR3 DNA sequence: TGTGCCACCAGCAGAGACGGGGCCGCAACTAATGAAAAACTGTTTTTT. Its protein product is CATSRDGAATNEKLFF. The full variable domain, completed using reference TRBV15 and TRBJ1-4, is DAMVIQNPRYQVTQFGKPVTLSCSQTLNHNVMYWYQQKSSQAPKLLFHYYDKDFNNEADTPDNFQSRRPNTSFCFLDIRSPGLGDTAMYLCATSRDGAATNEKLFFGSGTQLSVL.

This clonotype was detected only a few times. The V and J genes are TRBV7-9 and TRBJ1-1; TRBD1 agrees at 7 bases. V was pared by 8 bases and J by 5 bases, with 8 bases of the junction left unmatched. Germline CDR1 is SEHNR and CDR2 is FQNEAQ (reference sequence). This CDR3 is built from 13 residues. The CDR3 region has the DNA TGTGCCAGCCGACAGGGAATGAGGACTGAAGCTTTCTTT. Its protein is CASRQGMRTEAFF.

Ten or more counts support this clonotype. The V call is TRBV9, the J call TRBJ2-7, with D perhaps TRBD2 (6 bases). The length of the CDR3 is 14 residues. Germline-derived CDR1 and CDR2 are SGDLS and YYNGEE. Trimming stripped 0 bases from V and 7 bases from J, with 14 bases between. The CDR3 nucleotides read TGTGCCAGCAGCGTAGGCGGCAGGGCGGGAGAGCAGTACTTC. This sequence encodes CASSVGGRAGEQYF. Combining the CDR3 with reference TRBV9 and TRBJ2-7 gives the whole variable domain DSGVTQTPKHLITATGQRVTLRCSPRSGDLSVYWYQQSLDQGLQFLIQYYNGEERAKGNILERFSAQQFPDLHSELNLSSLELGDSALYFCASSVGGRAGEQYFGPGTRLTVT.

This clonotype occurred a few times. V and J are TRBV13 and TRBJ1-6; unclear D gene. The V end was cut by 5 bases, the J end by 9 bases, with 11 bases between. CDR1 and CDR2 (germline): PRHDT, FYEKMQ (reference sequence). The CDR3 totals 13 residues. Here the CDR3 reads CASSQLSISPLHF. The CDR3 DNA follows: TGTGCCAGCAGCCAGCTTTCTATTTCACCCCTCCACTTT.

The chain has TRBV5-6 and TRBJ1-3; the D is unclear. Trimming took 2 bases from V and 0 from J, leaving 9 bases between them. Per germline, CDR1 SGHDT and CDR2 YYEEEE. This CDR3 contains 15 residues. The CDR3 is CASSFGGRSGNTIYF. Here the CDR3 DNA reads TGTGCCAGCAGCTTCGGAGGGCGCTCTGGAAACACCATATATTTT.

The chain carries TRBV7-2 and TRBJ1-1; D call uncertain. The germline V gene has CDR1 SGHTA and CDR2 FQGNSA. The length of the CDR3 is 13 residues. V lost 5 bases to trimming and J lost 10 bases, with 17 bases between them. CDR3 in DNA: TGTGCCAGCAGCGTACAGAGCCAGGCGGGAGCTTTCTTT. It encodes CASSVQSQAGAFF.

The CDR3 here is CASSPDRNIQYF. CDR3 in DNA: TGTGCCAGCAGCCCGGACAGAAACATTCAGTACTTC. This sequence joins TRBV2 and TRBJ2-4, with D possibly matching TRBD1 (6 bases). V lost 6 bases and J lost 6, with 9 bases in between. Germline V lookup: CDR1 SNHLY, CDR2 FYNNEI. The CDR3 is 12 amino acids.

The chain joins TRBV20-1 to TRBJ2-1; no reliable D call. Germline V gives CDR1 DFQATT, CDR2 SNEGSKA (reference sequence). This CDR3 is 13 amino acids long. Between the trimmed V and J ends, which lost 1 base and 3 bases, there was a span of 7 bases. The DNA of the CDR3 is TGCAGTGCTAGAGGGGCCCGCTACAATGAGCAGTTCTTC. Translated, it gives CSARGARYNEQFF.

The CDR3 loop reads CASSPSLGALNIEQYF. The CDR3 DNA reads TGCGCCAGCAGTCCCTCCTTGGGAGCGCTCAACATCGAGCAGTACTTC. The chain carries TRBV5-1 and TRBJ2-7; TRBD2 might be the D (5 bases). Per germline, CDR1 SGHRS and CDR2 YFSETQ. V lost 5 bases, J lost 6 bases, and 24 bases lay in between. The CDR3 totals 16 residues.

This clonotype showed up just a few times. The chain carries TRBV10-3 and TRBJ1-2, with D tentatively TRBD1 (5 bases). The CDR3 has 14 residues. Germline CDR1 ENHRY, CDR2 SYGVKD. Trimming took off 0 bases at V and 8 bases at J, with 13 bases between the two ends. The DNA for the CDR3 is TGTGCCATCAGTGAGTCGGGGGATGTGAAGGGCTACACCTTC. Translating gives CAISESGDVKGYTF.

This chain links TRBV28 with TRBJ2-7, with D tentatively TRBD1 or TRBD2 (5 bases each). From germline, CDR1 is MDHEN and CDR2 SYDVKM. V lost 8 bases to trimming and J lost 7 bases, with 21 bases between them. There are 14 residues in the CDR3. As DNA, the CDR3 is TGTGCCAGCGCGCCGGGGCCGAACGAGGTGGAGCAGTACTTC. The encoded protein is CASAPGPNEVEQYF.

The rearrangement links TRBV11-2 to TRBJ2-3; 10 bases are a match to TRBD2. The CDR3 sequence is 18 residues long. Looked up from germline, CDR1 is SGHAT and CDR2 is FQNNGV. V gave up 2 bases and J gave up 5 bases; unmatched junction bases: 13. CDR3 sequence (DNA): TGTGCCAGCAGCTTACGGGTGAGCGGGAGGGCCTTAGGAGATACGCAGTATTTT. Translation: CASSLRVSGRALGDTQYF.

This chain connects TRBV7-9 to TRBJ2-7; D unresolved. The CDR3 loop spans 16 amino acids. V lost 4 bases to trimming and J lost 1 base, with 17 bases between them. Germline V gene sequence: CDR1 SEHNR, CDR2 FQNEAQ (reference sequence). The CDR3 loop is CASSYIGSSPSYEQYF. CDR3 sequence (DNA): TGTGCCAGCAGCTACATCGGGTCCAGCCCTTCCTACGAGCAGTACTTC.

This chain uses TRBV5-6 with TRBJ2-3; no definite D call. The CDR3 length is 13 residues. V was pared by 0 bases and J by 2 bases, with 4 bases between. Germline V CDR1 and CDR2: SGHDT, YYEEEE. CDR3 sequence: CASSLAYTDTQYF. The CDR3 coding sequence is TGTGCCAGCAGCTTGGCATACACAGATACGCAGTATTTT.

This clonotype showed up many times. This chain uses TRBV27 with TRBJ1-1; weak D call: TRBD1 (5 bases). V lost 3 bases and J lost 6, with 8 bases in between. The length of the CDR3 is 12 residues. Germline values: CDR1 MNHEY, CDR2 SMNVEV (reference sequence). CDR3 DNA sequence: TGTGCCAGCAGTTTCTCGGGGGCTGAAGCTTTCTTT. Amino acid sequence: CASSFSGAEAFF.

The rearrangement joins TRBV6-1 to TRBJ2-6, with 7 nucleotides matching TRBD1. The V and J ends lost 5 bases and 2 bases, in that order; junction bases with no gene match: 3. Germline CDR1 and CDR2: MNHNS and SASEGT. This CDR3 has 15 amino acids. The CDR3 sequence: CASSQDRTGANVLTF. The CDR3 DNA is TGTGCCAGCAGTCAGGACAGGACTGGGGCCAACGTCCTGACTTTC.

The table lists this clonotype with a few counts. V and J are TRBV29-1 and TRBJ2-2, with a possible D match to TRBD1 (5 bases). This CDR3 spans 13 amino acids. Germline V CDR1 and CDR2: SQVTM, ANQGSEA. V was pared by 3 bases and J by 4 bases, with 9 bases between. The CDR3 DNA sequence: TGCAGCGTTGATTTCCAGGGCACCGGGGAGCTGTTTTTT. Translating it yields CSVDFQGTGELFF.

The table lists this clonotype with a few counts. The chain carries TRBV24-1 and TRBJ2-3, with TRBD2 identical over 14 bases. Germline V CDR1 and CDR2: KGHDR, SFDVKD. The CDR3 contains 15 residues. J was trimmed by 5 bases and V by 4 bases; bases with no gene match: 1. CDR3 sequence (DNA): TGTGCCACCAGTGAGACTAGCGGGAGGGAAGATACGCAGTATTTT. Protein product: CATSETSGREDTQYF.

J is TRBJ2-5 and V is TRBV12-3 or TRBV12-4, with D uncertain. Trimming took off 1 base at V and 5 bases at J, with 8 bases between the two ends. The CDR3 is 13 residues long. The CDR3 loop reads CASSLGSLETQYF. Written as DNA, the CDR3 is TGTGCCAGCAGTTTAGGTAGCTTGGAGACCCAGTACTTC.